This TCR beta chain was documented in a study of shared clonotypes between healthy human individuals. Measured with immunoSEQ multiplex PCR; TCRdb has only the in-frame clones, and not every one. The repertoire holds 2 million to 2.5 million clones, with 90% to 95% as singletons. This TCR came from a young man in good health. Some clones in this sample may be carry-over from other donors' samples. Material for sequencing was naive CD4+ T cells from PBMCs. Subset defined: CD45RA+ positively selected.

The CDR3 reads CASSPLAGGTDTQYF. CDR3 nucleotides: TGTGCCAGCAGCCCACTAGCGGGAGGGACAGATACGCAGTATTTT. J is TRBJ2-3 and V is TRBV11-3, with 13 bases identical to TRBD2. The germline gives CDR1 SGHNT, CDR2 YENEEA. Unmatched junction bases numbered 2, after V lost 5 bases and J lost 3 bases. The CDR3 has 15 residues.